This TCR beta chain was documented in a study of blood T cell repertoires in COVID-19 (dated by TCRdb to 2020 to 2021). Context from the whole study: Collaborator samples came from the United States, Italy and Spain and covered acute and convalescent phases of COVID-19. The material from the prospective study consisted of cDNA or gDNA derived from T cells, B-cell-depleted T cells, or PBMCs. The dataset comprised deeply sampled blood TCRbeta repertoires from subjects exposed to, actively infected with, or recovered from COVID-19. The repertoires were released in a freely available public database meant as a resource for research on the immune response to SARS-CoV-2. Samples were obtained from the ongoing ImmuneRACE study (first 160 participants) and from 1,254 subjects provided by 6 global collaborators. Sample metadata almost always included a de-identified subject ID, COVID-19 status, age in years and sex. HLA class I and class II types, where available, came from metadata supplied by the sample provider rather than from assay-based typing.

Each collaborating institution followed its own protocols to collect whole blood in K2EDTA tubes. For TCRbeta analysis, collaborators shipped samples as frozen whole blood, isolated PBMCs, or DNA extracted from either of those sample types. TCRbeta CDR3 regions were amplified from genomic DNA using the immunoSEQ Assay, a bias-controlled multiplex PCR. The original pipeline was this. Within the assay, amplification of reference gene primers was used to estimate how many nucleated cells each sample contained. To quantify the absolute abundance of each unique TCRbeta CDR3 rearrangement, sequence reads were collapsed and filtered. Productive Simpson clonality was computed per sample as the square root of Simpson's diversity index over productive rearrangements. The source is immuneACCESS, and TCRdb retained only in-frame sequences with V and J called. Part of the clones is not carried over; for the studies checked, unresolved V genes explain less than half of this, and the remainder is unexplained. The D gene and trimming were derived from the DNA, and the V and J assignments and clone size from that table. Within this sample are a few hundred thousand clones, with around 86% of them counted one time only. 1% of the sample belongs to the ten largest clones.

Concerning this clone itself: Its binding antigen is unknown. No per-base quality is available; no much larger clone lies one base away.

Between the V and J ends, shortened by 1 base and 2 bases respectively, the junction contains 9 bases. For CDR1 and CDR2, the germline V gene (reference sequence) lists GTSNPN and SVGIG. Inclusive of the bounding cysteine and phenylalanine, the CDR3 is 14 residues long. Only the CDR3 DNA is retained, 42 bases long and in frame from the first base. What the authors observed across the whole study: The amount of clinical and demographic metadata varied by source and participant and was provided uncurated.

Sequenced sample: peripheral blood. This receptor was taken from a man aged 50 or older with active or convalescent COVID-19. This chain is built from TRBV30 and TRBJ1-5, with no D gene named confidently. The nucleotide sequence is TGTGCCTGGAGTGGGAGACTTCGCAATCAGCCCCAGCATTTT. Translated, it reads CAWSGRLRNQPQHF.